This TCR beta chain was profiled in a study of Ad26.COV2.S vaccination and SARS-CoV-2 variants. Regarding the study as a whole: Breadth of non-spike TCRs did not differ between vaccinees and placebo recipients.

Documented treatment: about 20 received Ad26.COV2.S at low or high dose, single or two shots; roughly five received placebo; per-sample allocation not given. The samples date from day 63 after the first vaccine or placebo injection. Worth noting for this clone: The target antigen is unknown.

Deletions cut 2 bases from V and 1 base from J, with 11 bases between. The CDR3 is 15 amino acids. Germline V lookup: CDR1 MNHNY, CDR2 SVGAGI (reference sequence). Clones were sequenced by immunoSEQ multiplex PCR, and TCRdb holds only the in-frame ones, with some missing. The sample contains 300,000 to 500,000 clones, about 85% of which appear only once. The chain links TRBV6-6 to TRBJ1-1; D is ambiguous. The source material was peripheral blood, sampled in a trial of Ad26.COV2.S vaccine versus placebo. This receptor was taken from a person aged 18-65 years who received the Ad26.COV2.S COVID-19 vaccine or a placebo. CDR3 region: CASSYDGQQNTEAFF. The CDR3 DNA sequence: TGTGCCAGCAGTTACGACGGGCAACAGAACACTGAAGCTTTCTTT.